This T cell receptor (beta chain) was profiled in a study of vaccination effects on CD4 cells after COVID-19. ViraFEST used viral peptide pools to expand antigen-specific CD4+ T cells before sequencing. Culture lasted over 9 days before CD4+ T cell isolation. This individual contracted SARS-CoV-2 between March and December 2020, as verified by PCR. Profiling relied on immunoSEQ multiplex PCR, and the TCRdb table lists in-frame clones only, not all of them. The sample consists of nearly 45,000 clones, around 80% of them appearing once. This clone was counted only a few times. Its antigen is unknown. Findings of the study overall: For convalescents, most of the spike-reactive clones seen post-vaccine were new vaccine-induced clones.

The sample consisted of CD4+ T cells from PBMCs cultured with a peptide pool, taken before COVID-19 vaccination. The source of this sequence is a human donor who had a prior SARS-CoV-2 infection.

CDR3 in DNA: TGTGCCAGCAGCCGGGGACTGGGCGAGCCCGGGGAGCTGTTTTTT. It encodes CASSRGLGEPGELFF. The chain recombines TRBV7-3 with TRBJ2-2; possible D gene TRBD2, 6 bases. The CDR3 extends over 15 amino acids. CDR1 and CDR2 from the germline V gene are SGHTA and FQGTGA. V gave up 5 bases and J gave up 6 bases, with 16 bases separating them.